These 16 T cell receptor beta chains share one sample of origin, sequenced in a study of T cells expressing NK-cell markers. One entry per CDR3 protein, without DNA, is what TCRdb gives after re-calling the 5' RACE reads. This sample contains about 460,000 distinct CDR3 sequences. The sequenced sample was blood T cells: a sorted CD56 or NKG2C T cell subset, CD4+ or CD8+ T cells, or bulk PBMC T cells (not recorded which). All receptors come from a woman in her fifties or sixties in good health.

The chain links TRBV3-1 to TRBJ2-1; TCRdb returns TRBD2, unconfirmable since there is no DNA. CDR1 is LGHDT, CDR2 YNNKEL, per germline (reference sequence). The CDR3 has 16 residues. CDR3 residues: CASSRTLAGESDEQFF.

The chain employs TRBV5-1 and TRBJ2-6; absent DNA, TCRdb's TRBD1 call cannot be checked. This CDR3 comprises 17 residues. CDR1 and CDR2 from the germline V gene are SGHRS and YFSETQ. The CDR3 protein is CASSLGDRPSGANVLTF.

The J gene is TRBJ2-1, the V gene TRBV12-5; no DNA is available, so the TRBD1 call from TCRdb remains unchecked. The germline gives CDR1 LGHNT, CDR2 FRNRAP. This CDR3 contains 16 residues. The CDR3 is CASGGGAGSDYNEQFF.

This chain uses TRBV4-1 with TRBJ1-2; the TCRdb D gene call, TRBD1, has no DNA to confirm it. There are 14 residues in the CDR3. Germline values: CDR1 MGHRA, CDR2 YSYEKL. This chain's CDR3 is CASSLAGQGGWSTF.

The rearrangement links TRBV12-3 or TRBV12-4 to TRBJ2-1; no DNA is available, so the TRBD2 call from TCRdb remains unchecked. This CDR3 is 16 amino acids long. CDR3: CASNPPRPPGSNEQFF.

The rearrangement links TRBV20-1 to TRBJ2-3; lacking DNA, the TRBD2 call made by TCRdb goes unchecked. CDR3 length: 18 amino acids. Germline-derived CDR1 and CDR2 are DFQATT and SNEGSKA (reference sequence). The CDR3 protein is CSARTSGSPLRISDTQYF.

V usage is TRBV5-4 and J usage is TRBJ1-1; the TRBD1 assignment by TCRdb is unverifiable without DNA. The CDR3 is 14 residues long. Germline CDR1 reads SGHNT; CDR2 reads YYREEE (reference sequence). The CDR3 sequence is CASSLPTGHTEAFF.

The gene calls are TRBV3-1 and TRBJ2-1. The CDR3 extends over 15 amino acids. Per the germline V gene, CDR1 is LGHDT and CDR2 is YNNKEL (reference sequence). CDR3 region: CASSQVWGILNEQFF.

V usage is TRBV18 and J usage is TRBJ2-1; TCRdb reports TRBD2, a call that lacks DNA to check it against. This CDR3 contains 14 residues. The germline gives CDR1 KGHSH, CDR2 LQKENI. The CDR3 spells CASSPLAGGNEQFF.

The CDR3 region is CASSLTRVGSSYEQYF. This sequence joins TRBV18 and TRBJ2-7. CDR3 length: 16 residues. Looked up from germline, CDR1 is KGHSH and CDR2 is LQKENI.

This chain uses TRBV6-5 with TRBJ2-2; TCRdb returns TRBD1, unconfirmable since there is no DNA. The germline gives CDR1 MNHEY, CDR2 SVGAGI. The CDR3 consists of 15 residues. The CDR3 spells CASSSGQALTGELFF.

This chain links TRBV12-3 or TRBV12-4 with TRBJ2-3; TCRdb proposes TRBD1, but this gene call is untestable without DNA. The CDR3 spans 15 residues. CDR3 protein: CASSYRGLGTDTQYF.

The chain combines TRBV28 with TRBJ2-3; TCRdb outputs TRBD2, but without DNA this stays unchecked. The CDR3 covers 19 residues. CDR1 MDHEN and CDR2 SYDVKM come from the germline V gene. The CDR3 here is CASSPRRWTSGNRTDTQYF.

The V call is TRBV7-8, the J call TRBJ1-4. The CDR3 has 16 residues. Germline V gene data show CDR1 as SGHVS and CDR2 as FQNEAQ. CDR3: CASSLAGGSTNEKLFF.

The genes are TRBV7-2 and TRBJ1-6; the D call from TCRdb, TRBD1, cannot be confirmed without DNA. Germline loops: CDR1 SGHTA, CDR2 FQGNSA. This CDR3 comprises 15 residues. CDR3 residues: CASSPSTGGSSPLHF.

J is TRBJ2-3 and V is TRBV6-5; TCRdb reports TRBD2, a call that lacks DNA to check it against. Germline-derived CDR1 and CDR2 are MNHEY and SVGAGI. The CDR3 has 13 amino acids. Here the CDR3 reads CASNSGYTDTQYF.